This T cell receptor beta chain was documented in a study of OX40 agonist ivuxolimab in advanced cancers. Describing the broader study: The costimulatory receptor OX40 (CD134) was targeted by ivuxolimab, a fully human IgG2 agonistic monoclonal antibody. Intravenous ivuxolimab was administered to patients every 2 weeks at six dose levels: 0.01, 0.1, 0.3, 1.5, 3 and 10 mg/kg. Partial responses were achieved by three dose-escalation patients, of whom one had hepatocellular carcinoma and two had cutaneous melanoma. The dose-escalation cohort was roughly 87% male with a mean age of approximately 60 years, ranging from roughly 23 to 80. Prior anti-PD-1, anti-PD-L1 or anti-CTLA-4 therapy was permitted, and 30% to 50% of dose-escalation patients had received checkpoint inhibitors. The monotherapy dose-escalation portion (N ≈ 56 patients) of the phase I ivuxolimab trial is reported in the paper. Of the roughly 50 dose-escalation patients, hepatocellular carcinoma was present in about 20, melanoma in around 15, renal cell carcinoma in 9 and head and neck cancer in 9. Peripheral TCRbeta sequencing aimed to test whether ivuxolimab altered TCR sequence diversity and caused clonal T-cell expansion.

Worth noting for this clone: No antigen is known for it. Base qualities were left out, and no much larger clone turns up one base away.

Overall results and qualifications from the work: On average, CD8+ T cells showed more expanded clones than CD4+ T cells after ivuxolimab. Low levels of normalized T-cell clonal expansion were also seen in some nonresponding patients. In the 0.1-3.0 mg/kg groups, partial responders were among the patients with the lowest normalized peripheral clonal expansion, particularly in CD8+ T cells. The antigen specificity of the clonally expanded peripheral T cells was not determined. Clonal expansion of both CD4+ and CD8+ blood T cells was observed from baseline to week 6 at doses 0.1 to 3.0 mg/kg.

Genomic DNA was extracted from sorted cells for sequencing of the TCRbeta CDR3 region. TCRbeta CDR3 regions were sequenced using the immunoSEQ Assay. In its TCRdb copy, this immuneACCESS table keeps in-frame sequences only and misses some clones. Where compared with another copy, unresolved V genes explain less than half of these, and the others have no known cause. The sample table contains around 78,000 clones; only one count was recorded for around 89% of them. The ten largest account for about 0.99% of the sample. V was cut back by 4 bases and J by 0 bases, leaving a gap of 12 bases between them. From a lookup of the germline V gene, CDR1 and CDR2 are SGHDN and FVKESK. The CDR3 runs 15 residues from the cysteine to the phenylalanine. Just the 45-base CDR3 DNA is kept, in frame starting at base 1. The trial excluded patients who had a history of autoimmune disease or were on systemic immunosuppression. Peripheral blood for TCR sequencing was drawn from every dose cohort at baseline, at cycle 4 day 1 and at cycle 7 day 1. The samples were taken from a phase I, first-in-human, multicenter, open-label dose-escalation trial of ivuxolimab. Adults with locally advanced or metastatic head and neck squamous cell, hepatocellular, melanoma or renal cell carcinoma were enrolled in the trial. Before TCR sequencing, CD4+ T cells and CD8+ T cells from peripheral blood were sorted into separate populations.

This receptor was obtained from an adult with an advanced solid tumor such as melanoma, head and neck, liver or kidney cancer. The sequencing here drew on CD4+ or CD8+ T cells sorted from blood, taken in a trial of the OX40 agonist ivuxolimab. The rearrangement combines TRBV14 with TRBJ1-2, with no confident D gene call. The CDR3 region: CASSPLSGTNYGYTF. The nucleotide sequence is TGTGCCAGCAGCCCCCTTTCCGGGACTAACTATGGCTACACCTTC.